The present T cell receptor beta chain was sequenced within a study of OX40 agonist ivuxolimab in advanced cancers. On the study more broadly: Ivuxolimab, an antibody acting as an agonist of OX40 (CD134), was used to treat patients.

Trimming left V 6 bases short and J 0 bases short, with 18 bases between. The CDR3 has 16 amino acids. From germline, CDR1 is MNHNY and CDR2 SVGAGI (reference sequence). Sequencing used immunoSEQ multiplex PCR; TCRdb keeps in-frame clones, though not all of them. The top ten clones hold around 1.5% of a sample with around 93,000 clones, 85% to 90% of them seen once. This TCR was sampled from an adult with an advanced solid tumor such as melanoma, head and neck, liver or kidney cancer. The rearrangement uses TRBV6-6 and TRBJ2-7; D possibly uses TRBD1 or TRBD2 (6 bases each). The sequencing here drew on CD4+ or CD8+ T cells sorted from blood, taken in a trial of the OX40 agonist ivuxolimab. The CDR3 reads CASREGGTLSSYEQYF. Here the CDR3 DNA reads TGTGCCAGCAGGGAGGGCGGGACACTTAGCTCCTACGAGCAGTACTTC.